What follows describes a single TCR beta chain. The data originate from a study of control samples from healthy donors and cancer patients. The data were produced by immunoSEQ multiplex PCR, yet TCRdb's version contains in-frame clones alone and is incomplete. The sample holds about 190,000 clones. The TCR comes from a young woman in good health. Sequencing input: blood.

The CDR3 DNA sequence: TGTGCCAGCAGCCCGAACCGGGACAGGGAGGAGTACTTC. It encodes CASSPNRDREEYF. V and J are TRBV7-2 and TRBJ2-7; 9 bases are shared with TRBD1. Germline lookup yields CDR1 SGHTA and CDR2 FQGNSA. CDR3 size: 13 residues. After removal of 5 bases from V and 11 bases from J, the junction contained 10 bases not matched to a gene.